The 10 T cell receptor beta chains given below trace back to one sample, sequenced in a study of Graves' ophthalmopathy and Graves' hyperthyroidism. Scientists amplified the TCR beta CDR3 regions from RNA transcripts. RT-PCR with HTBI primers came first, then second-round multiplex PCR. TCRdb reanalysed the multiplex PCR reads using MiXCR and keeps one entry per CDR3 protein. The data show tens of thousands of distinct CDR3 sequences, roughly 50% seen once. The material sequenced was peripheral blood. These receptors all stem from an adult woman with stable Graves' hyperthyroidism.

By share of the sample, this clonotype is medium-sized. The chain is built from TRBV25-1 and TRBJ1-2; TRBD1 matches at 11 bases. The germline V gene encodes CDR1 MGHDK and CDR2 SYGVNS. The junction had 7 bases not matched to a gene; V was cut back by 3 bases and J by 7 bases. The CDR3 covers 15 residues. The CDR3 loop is CASSDVGQGARGYTF. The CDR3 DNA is TGTGCCAGCAGTGACGTAGGACAGGGGGCGCGTGGCTACACCTTC.

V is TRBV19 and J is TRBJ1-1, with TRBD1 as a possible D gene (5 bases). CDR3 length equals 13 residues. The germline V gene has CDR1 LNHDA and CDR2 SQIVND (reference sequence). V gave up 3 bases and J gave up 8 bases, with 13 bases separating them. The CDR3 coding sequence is TGTGCCAGTAGTATTGGGGCGGCGTACGAAGCTTTCTTT. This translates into CASSIGAAYEAFF.

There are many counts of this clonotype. CDR3 nucleotides: TGCGCCAGCAGTCATTCCGGGGAGCAGTACTTC. Protein: CASSHSGEQYF. The chain joins TRBV10-2 to TRBJ2-7, with D unclear. Germline V lookup: CDR1 WSHSY, CDR2 SAAADI. This CDR3 has 11 amino acids. V shed 5 bases and J shed 7 bases, with 9 bases lying between them.

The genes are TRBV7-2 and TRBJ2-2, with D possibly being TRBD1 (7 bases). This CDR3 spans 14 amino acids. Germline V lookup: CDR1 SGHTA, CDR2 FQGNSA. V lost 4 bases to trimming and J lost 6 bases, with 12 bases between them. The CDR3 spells CASSSRRGPGELFF. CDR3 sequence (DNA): TGTGCCAGCAGCTCAAGGAGGGGGCCCGGGGAGCTGTTTTTT.

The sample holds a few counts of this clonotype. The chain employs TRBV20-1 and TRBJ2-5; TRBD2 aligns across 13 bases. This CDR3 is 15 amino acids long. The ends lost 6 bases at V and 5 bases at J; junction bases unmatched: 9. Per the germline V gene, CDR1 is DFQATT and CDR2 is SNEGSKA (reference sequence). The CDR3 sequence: CSARMTSGRRETQYF. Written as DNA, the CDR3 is TGCAGTGCCAGGATGACTAGCGGGAGGAGGGAGACCCAGTACTTC.

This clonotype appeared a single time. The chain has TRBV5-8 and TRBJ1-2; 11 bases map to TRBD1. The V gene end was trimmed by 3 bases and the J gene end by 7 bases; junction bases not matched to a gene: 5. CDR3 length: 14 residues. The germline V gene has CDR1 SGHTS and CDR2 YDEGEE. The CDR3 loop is CASSWTGGASGYTF. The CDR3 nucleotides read TGTGCCAGCAGCTGGACAGGGGGCGCATCTGGCTACACCTTC.

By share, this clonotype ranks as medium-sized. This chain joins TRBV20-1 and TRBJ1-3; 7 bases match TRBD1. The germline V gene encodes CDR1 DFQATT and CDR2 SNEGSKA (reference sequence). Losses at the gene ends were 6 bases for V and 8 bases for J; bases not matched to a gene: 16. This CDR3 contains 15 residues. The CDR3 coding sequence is TGCAGTGCAAGTCCGGCGGACAGGCAAGAGTACACCATATATTTT. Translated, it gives CSASPADRQEYTIYF.

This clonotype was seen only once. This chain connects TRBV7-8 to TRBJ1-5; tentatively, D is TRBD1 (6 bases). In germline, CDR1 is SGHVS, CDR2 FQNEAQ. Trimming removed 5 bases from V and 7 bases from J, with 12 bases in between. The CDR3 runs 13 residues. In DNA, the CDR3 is TGTGCCAGCAGCAGAACAGGGTTCCAGCCCCAGCATTTT. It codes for CASSRTGFQPQHF.

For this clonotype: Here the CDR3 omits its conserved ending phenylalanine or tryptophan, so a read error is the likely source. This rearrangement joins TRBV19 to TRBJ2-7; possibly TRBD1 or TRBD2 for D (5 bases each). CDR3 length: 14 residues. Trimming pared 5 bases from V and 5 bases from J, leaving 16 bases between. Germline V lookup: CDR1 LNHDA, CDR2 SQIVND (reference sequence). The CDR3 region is CASSARDAYNEQYL. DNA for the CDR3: TGTGCCAGTAGTGCCAGGGACGCATACAACGAGCAGTACCTC.

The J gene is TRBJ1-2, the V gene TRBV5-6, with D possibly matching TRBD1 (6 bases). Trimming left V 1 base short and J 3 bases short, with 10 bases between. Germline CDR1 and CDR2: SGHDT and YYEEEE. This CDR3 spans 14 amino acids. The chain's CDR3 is CASSLTGKDYGYTF. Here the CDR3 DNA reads TGTGCCAGCAGCTTGACAGGGAAGGACTATGGCTACACCTTC.